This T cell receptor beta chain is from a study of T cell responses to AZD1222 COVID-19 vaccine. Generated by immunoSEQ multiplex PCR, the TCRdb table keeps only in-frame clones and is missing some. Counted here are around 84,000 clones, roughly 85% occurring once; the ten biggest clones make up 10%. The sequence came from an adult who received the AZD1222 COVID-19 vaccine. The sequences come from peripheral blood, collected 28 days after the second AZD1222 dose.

The CDR3 spells CATSGPGQGAYEQYF. CDR3 bases: TGTGCCACCAGCGGACCGGGACAGGGGGCCTACGAGCAGTACTTC. The chain is built from TRBV24-1 and TRBJ2-7; 11 nucleotides match TRBD1. The V segment lost 7 bases and the J segment 2 bases; nucleotides outside the gene matches: 6. The length of the CDR3 is 15 residues. Germline V gives CDR1 KGHDR, CDR2 SFDVKD.